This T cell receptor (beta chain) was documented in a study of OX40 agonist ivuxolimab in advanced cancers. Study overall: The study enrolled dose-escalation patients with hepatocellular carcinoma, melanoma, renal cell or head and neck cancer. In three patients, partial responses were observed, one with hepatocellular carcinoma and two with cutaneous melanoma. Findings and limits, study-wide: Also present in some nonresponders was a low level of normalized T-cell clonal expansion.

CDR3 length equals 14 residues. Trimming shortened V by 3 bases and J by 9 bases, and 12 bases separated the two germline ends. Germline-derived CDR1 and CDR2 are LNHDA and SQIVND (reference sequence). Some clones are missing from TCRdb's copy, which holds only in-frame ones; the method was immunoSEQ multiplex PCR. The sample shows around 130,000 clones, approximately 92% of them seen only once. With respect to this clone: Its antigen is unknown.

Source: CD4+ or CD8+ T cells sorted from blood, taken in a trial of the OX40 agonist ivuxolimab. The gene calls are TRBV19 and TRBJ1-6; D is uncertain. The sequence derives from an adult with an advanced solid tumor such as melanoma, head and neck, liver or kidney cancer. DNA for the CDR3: TGTGCCAGTAGTATCTCCCCGGCTCCTTCACCCCTCCACTTT. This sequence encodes CASSISPAPSPLHF. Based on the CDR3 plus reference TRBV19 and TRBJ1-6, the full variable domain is DGGITQSPKYLFRKEGQNVTLSCEQNLNHDAMYWYRQDPGQGLRLIYYSQIVNDFQKGDIAEGYSVSREKKESFPLTVTSAQKNPTAFYLCASSISPAPSPLHFGNGTRLTVT.